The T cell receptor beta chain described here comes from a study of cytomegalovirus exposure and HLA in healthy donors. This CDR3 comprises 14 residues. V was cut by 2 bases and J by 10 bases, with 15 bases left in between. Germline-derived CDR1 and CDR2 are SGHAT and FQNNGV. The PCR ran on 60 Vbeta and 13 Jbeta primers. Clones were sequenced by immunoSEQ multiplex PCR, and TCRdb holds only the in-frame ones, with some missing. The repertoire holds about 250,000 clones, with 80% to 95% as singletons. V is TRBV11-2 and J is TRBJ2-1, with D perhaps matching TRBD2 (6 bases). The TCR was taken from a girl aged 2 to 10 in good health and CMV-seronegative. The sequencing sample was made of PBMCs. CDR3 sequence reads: CASSLSGVATEQFF. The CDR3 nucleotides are TGTGCCAGCAGCTTATCGGGGGTGGCTACCGAGCAGTTCTTC.